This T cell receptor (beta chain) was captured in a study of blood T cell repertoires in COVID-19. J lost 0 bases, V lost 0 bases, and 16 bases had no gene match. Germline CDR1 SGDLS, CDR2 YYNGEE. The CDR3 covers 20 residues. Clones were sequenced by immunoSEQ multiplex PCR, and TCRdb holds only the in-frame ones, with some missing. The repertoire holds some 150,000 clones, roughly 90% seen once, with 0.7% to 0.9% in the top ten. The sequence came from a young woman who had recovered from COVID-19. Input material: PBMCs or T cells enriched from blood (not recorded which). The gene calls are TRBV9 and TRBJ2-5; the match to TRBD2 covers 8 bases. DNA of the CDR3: TGTGCCAGCAGCGTAGATGAAAGAGTCTGGGGGCGGGAGGACCAAGAGACCCAGTACTTC. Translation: CASSVDERVWGREDQETQYF.